What follows describes a single TCR beta chain. Its antigen is unknown. The data were taken from a study of CD8 T cells in ankylosing spondylitis. General study findings and limits: Past research had described some motif variants in reactive arthritis synovial fluid and blood. Within peripheral blood, clones linked to disease were CD8+ and relatively rare. According to the report, clones linked to the disease were significantly enriched in matched synovial fluid samples taken from ankylosing spondylitis patients.

Quantitative 5'-RACE with molecular barcodes produced the TCR beta libraries. TCRdb analysed the 5' RACE reads with MiXCR anew, one entry per CDR3 protein. The data contain 150,000 to 200,000 distinct CDR3 sequences, 25% to 35% of them singletons. The CDR3 has 13 residues. The junction had 5 bases not matched to a gene; V was cut back by 5 bases and J by 5 bases. The germline gives CDR1 DFQATT, CDR2 SNEGSKA (reference sequence). Sequenced sample: synovial fluid, either unsorted or a sorted T cell fraction (not recorded which). This chain connects TRBV20-1 to TRBJ2-7; 11 bases match TRBD2. This sequence originates from a male donor with ankylosing spondylitis. The CDR3 sequence is CSAGTSGIDEQYF. Here the CDR3 DNA reads TGCAGTGCTGGGACTAGCGGTATCGACGAGCAGTACTTC.